The clone carrying this T cell receptor (beta chain) is a singleton in its sample. This entry is derived from a study of T cell responses to AZD1222 COVID-19 vaccine. The CDR3 covers 18 residues. Trimming took off 3 bases at V and 0 bases at J, with 20 bases between the two ends. Germline V gives CDR1 LNHDA, CDR2 SQIVND (reference sequence). The data were produced by immunoSEQ multiplex PCR, yet TCRdb's version contains in-frame clones alone and is incomplete. The sample records about 54,000 clones, approximately 88% being singletons. The source was peripheral blood, collected on day 0 of AZD1222 vaccination. J is TRBJ1-2 and V is TRBV19; D is unclear. The receptor's source is an adult in good health. The CDR3 is CASSIGWEERSANYGYTF. In nucleotides, the CDR3 is TGTGCCAGTAGTATCGGGTGGGAGGAACGGTCTGCTAACTATGGCTACACCTTC.